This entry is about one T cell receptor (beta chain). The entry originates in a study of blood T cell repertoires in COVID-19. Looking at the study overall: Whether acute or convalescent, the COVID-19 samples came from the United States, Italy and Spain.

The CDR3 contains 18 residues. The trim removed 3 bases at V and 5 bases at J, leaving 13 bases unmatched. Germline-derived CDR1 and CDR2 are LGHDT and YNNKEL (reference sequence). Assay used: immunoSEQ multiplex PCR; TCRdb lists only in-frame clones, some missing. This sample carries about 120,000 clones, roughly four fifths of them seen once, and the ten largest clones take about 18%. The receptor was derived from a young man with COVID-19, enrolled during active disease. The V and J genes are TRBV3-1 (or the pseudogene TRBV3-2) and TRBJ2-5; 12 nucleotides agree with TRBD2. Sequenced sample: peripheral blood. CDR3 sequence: CASSQSSGGASRTETQYF. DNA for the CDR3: TGTGCCAGCAGCCAGTCTAGCGGGGGGGCCAGCAGGACGGAGACCCAGTACTTC.